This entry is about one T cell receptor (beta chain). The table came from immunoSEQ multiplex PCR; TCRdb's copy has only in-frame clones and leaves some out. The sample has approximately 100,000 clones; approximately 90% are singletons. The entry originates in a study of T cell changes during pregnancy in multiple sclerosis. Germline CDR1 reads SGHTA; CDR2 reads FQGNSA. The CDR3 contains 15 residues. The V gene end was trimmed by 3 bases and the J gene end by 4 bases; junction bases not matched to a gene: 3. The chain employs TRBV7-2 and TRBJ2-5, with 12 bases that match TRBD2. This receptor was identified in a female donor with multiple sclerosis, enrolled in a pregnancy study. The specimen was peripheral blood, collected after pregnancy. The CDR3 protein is CASSFPGLAGETQYF. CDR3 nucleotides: TGTGCCAGCAGCTTTCCGGGACTAGCGGGAGAGACCCAGTACTTC.